Below are 12 T cell receptor beta chains sequenced from a single sample in a study of early T cells in non-severe SARS-CoV-2 infection. In TCRdb, the 5' RACE reads were re-called with MiXCR into one record per CDR3 protein. The sample contains fewer than 80,000 distinct CDR3 sequences, around 10% of which appear only once. Sample: whole blood, taken at baseline. All receptors derive from an adult who was a healthcare worker with PCR-confirmed SARS-CoV-2 infection or an uninfected control (not recorded which).

This clonotype has at least ten counts. The V gene is TRBV9, the J gene TRBJ1-4, with TRBD1 identical over 7 bases. The germline V gene has CDR1 SGDLS and CDR2 YYNGEE. V gave up 4 bases and J gave up 3 bases; unmatched junction bases: 6. This CDR3 comprises 15 residues. The CDR3: CASSKRGQSNEKLFF. CDR3 DNA sequence: TGTGCCAGCAGCAAGAGGGGACAGTCTAATGAAAAACTGTTTTTT.

The table lists this clonotype with a few counts. The chain joins TRBV7-9 to TRBJ1-5; D is uncertain. Deletions cut 2 bases from V and 2 bases from J, with 7 bases between. This CDR3 spans 14 amino acids. Germline lookup yields CDR1 SEHNR and CDR2 FQNEAQ (reference sequence). CDR3: CASSLNAGNQPQHF. The DNA for the CDR3 is TGTGCCAGCAGCTTAAATGCAGGCAATCAGCCCCAGCATTTT.

This clonotype was counted many times. V and J are TRBV5-1 and TRBJ1-2; maybe TRBD1 (5 bases). Trimming removed 0 bases from V and 6 bases from J, with 15 bases in between. Germline CDR1 is SGHRS and CDR2 is YFSETQ. The CDR3 consists of 15 residues. CDR3 sequence reads: CASSLAGGRGHGYTF. The CDR3 DNA reads TGCGCCAGCAGCTTGGCCGGGGGACGGGGCCATGGCTACACCTTC.

This clonotype has just a few counts. The chain recombines TRBV19 with TRBJ2-3; 7 bases are a match to TRBD1. Germline CDR1 reads LNHDA; CDR2 reads SQIVND (reference sequence). The V and J ends lost 3 bases and 5 bases, in that order; junction bases with no gene match: 11. CDR3 length: 16 residues. The CDR3 reads CASSMRAPSGGDTQYF. Written as DNA, the CDR3 is TGTGCCAGTAGTATGCGGGCTCCCTCAGGGGGAGATACGCAGTATTTT.

This clonotype was counted ten times or more. V and J are TRBV12-3 or TRBV12-4 and TRBJ1-3; D is ambiguous. CDR3 length: 15 residues. V was pared by 2 bases and J by 0 bases, with 8 bases between. CDR3 nucleotides: TGTGCCAGCAGTTTAAGCGGAAGCTCTGGAAACACCATATATTTT. Translation gives CASSLSGSSGNTIYF.

The chain carries TRBV18 and TRBJ2-3; 12 nucleotides align to TRBD2. Germline V gene sequence: CDR1 KGHSH, CDR2 LQKENI. This CDR3 has 16 amino acids. V lost 4 bases, J lost 0 bases, and 2 bases stayed unmatched. The CDR3 is CASSRLAGESTDTQYF. The CDR3 coding sequence is TGTGCCAGCTCACGACTAGCGGGGGAGAGCACAGATACGCAGTATTTT.

The sample holds a few counts of this clonotype. The rearrangement links TRBV28 to TRBJ2-7; 7 positions agree with TRBD2. V trimming: 8 bases; J trimming: 0 bases; junction bases outside the gene matches: 7. Germline CDR1 MDHEN, CDR2 SYDVKM. This CDR3 has 14 amino acids. As DNA, the CDR3 is TGTGCCAGCTCCAAGGGAGGGAGCTCCTACGAGCAGTACTTC. Translation: CASSKGGSSYEQYF.

The chain recombines TRBV20-1 with TRBJ2-4, with 7 bases matching TRBD1. Germline V gene data show CDR1 as DFQATT and CDR2 as SNEGSKA (reference sequence). This CDR3 comprises 17 residues. The junction had 11 bases not matched to a gene; V was cut back by 2 bases and J by 1 base. For the CDR3, the DNA is TGCAGTGCTAGACTGAATTACAGGGGCGAGGCCAAAAACATTCAGTACTTC. This gives the protein CSARLNYRGEAKNIQYF.

The chain links TRBV12-3 or TRBV12-4 to TRBJ2-1; no reliable D call. This CDR3 is 11 amino acids long. V lost 6 bases, J lost 5 bases, and 5 bases lay in between. Here the CDR3 reads CASRLDNEQFF. The CDR3 nucleotides read TGTGCCAGCAGGCTTGACAATGAGCAGTTCTTC.

This chain uses TRBV28 with TRBJ1-2; D is unresolved. V lost 4 bases and J 2 bases, leaving 11 bases between the germline ends. Germline V gene data show CDR1 as MDHEN and CDR2 as SYDVKM. This CDR3 contains 14 residues. This CDR3 reads CASSSPFVNYGYTF. The CDR3 coding sequence is TGTGCCAGCAGTTCACCATTTGTGAACTATGGCTACACCTTC.

This clonotype was seen many times. The genes are TRBV18 and TRBJ2-1; TRBD2 aligns across 7 bases. The CDR3 contains 15 residues. CDR1 is KGHSH and CDR2 is LQKENI in the germline V gene. J was trimmed by 4 bases and V by 3 bases; bases with no gene match: 6. The CDR3 loop reads CASSPRLGGYNEQFF. In DNA form, the CDR3 reads TGTGCCAGCTCACCCCGTTTGGGGGGGTACAATGAGCAGTTCTTC.

The rearrangement uses TRBV2 and TRBJ2-7; the D is unclear. Germline-derived CDR1 and CDR2 are SNHLY and FYNNEI. This CDR3 is built from 12 residues. V lost 0 bases and J lost 3, with 3 bases in between. In DNA, the CDR3 is TGTGCCAGCAGTGAAGCCGACTACGAGCAGTACTTC. Protein product: CASSEADYEQYF.